This passage covers 5 T cell receptor beta chains from one sample sequenced in a study of blood T cell repertoires in COVID-19. Here immunoSEQ multiplex PCR was the method, and the copy in TCRdb shows in-frame clones only, minus some. The sample shows over 60,000 clones, over 85% of them seen only once. Sequencing used peripheral blood. These receptors originate from a human donor in a cohort sampled during active COVID-19.

V and J are TRBV24-1 and TRBJ1-5, with 9 bases identical to TRBD1. The CDR3 is 14 amino acids. With V trimmed by 7 bases and J by 6 bases, 6 bases remained unmatched. The V gene's germline CDR1 is KGHDR and CDR2 SFDVKD. This CDR3 reads CATSRTGDGQPQHF. DNA for the CDR3: TGTGCCACCAGCCGGACAGGGGACGGTCAGCCCCAGCATTTT.

The chain uses TRBV9 and TRBJ2-1; 7 positions agree with TRBD1. CDR3 size: 16 residues. V lost 4 bases to trimming and J lost 5 bases; unmatched junction nucleotides: 12. The V gene's germline CDR1 is SGDLS and CDR2 YYNGEE. CDR3 coding DNA: TGTGCCAGCAGCCCACCCGTCCGGGACAGTAACAATGAGCAGTTCTTC. Translated, it gives CASSPPVRDSNNEQFF.

J is TRBJ1-1 and V is TRBV7-3; TRBD1 might be the D (6 bases). The CDR3 spans 15 residues. V lost 4 bases to trimming and J lost 4 bases, with 16 bases between them. Germline V gene lookup returns CDR1 SGHTA and CDR2 FQGTGA. CDR3 coding DNA: TGTGCCAGCAGCTCCAGCGGGGGCGCGGGCACTGAAGCTTTCTTT. Residues: CASSSSGGAGTEAFF.

The chain carries TRBV7-6 and TRBJ2-1; no clear D. The V end was cut by 4 bases, the J end by 1 base, with 11 bases between. This CDR3 is built from 15 residues. Germline V gene lookup returns CDR1 SGHVS and CDR2 FNYEAQ. CDR3 sequence (DNA): TGTGCCAGCAGCTACAGAGATAGTTCCTACAATGAGCAGTTCTTC. This translates into CASSYRDSSYNEQFF.

This chain connects TRBV7-3 to TRBJ2-1, with 8 bases matching TRBD2. The V segment lost 1 base and the J segment 3 bases; nucleotides outside the gene matches: 2. Per germline, CDR1 SGHTA and CDR2 FQGTGA. CDR3 size: 15 residues. In DNA, the CDR3 is TGTGCCAGCAGCTTAATAGCGGGGATCTACAATGAGCAGTTCTTC. It translates to CASSLIAGIYNEQFF.